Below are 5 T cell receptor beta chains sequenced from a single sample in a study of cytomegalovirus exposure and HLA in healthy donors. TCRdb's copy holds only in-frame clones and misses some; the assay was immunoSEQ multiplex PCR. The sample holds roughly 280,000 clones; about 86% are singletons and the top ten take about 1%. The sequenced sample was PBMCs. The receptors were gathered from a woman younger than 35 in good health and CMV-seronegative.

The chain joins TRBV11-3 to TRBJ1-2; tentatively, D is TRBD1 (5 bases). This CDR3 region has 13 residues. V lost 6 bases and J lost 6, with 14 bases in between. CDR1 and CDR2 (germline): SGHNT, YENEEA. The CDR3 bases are TGTGCCAGCAGTATACAGGATTCGGATGGCTACACCTTC. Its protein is CASSIQDSDGYTF.

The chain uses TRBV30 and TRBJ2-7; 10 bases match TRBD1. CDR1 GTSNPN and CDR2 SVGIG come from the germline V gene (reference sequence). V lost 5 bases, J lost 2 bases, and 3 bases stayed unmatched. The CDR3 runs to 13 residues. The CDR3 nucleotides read TGTGCCTGGGACAGGGGGCAACCCTACGAGCAGTACTTC. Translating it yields CAWDRGQPYEQYF. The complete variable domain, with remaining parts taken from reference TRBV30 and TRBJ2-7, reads SQTIHQWPATLVQPVGSPLSLECTVEGTSNPNLYWYRQAAGRGLQLLFYSVGIGQISSEVPQNLSASRPQDRQFILSSKKLLLSDSGFYLCAWDRGQPYEQYFGPGTRLTVT.

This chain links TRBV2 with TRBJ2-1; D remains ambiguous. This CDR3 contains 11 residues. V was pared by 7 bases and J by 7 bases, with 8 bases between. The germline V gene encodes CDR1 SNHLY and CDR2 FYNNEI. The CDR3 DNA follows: TGTGCCAGCAAACCCACTAATGAGCAGTTCTTC. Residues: CASKPTNEQFF. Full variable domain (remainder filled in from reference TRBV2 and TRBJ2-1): EPEVTQTPSHQVTQMGQEVILRCVPISNHLYFYWYRQILGQKVEFLVSFYNNEISEKSEIFDDQFSVERPDGSNFTLKIRSTKLEDSAMYFCASKPTNEQFFGPGTRLTVL.

As DNA, the CDR3 is TGTGCCAGCAGCGTCGAGGGCGCGGACACCGGGGAGCTGTTTTTT. Protein: CASSVEGADTGELFF. The V gene is TRBV9, the J gene TRBJ2-2; tentatively, D is TRBD2 (5 bases). V was trimmed by 2 bases and J by 3 bases, leaving 11 bases between them. Germline CDR1 SGDLS, CDR2 YYNGEE. This CDR3 comprises 15 residues.

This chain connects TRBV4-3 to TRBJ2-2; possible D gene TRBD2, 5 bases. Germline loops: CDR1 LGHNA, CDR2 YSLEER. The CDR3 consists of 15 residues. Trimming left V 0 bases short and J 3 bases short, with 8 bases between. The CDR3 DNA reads TGCGCCAGCAGCCAAGATAGGCGGGACACCGGGGAGCTGTTTTTT. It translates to CASSQDRRDTGELFF.